The T cell receptor beta chain under discussion was sequenced for a study of T cell repertoires in cytomegalovirus infection. Study-wide context: Public signatures in TCR beta pointed to CMV infection and matching HLA type. Findings of the study overall: In two of eight donors, the top clonotype was HLA-C-restricted CMV-specific. Public TCR beta family frequency separated CMV-and-HLA carriers, including in an independent cohort.

This clonotype came up a few times. Antigen: not known. One entry per CDR3 protein results from TCRdb running MiXCR on the reads. This table has about 830,000 distinct CDR3 sequences, about 33% appearing once. Germline values: CDR1 MGHRA, CDR2 YSYEKL. This CDR3 comprises 19 residues. The V and J ends lost 1 base and 3 bases, in that order; junction bases with no gene match: 12. The input for sequencing was cultured CD8+ T cells from PBMCs, taken from culture after CMV antigen stimulation. J is TRBJ2-1 and V is TRBV4-1, with TRBD1 matching over 10 bases. This TCR was recovered from a human donor in good health (CMV status not recorded). Some clones in this sample may be carry-over from other donors' samples. The CDR3, as DNA: TGCGCCAGCAGCCAAGGTTTGTTGGGCCGGGACAGGGGCTACAATGAGCAGTTCTTC. Its protein is CASSQGLLGRDRGYNEQFF.